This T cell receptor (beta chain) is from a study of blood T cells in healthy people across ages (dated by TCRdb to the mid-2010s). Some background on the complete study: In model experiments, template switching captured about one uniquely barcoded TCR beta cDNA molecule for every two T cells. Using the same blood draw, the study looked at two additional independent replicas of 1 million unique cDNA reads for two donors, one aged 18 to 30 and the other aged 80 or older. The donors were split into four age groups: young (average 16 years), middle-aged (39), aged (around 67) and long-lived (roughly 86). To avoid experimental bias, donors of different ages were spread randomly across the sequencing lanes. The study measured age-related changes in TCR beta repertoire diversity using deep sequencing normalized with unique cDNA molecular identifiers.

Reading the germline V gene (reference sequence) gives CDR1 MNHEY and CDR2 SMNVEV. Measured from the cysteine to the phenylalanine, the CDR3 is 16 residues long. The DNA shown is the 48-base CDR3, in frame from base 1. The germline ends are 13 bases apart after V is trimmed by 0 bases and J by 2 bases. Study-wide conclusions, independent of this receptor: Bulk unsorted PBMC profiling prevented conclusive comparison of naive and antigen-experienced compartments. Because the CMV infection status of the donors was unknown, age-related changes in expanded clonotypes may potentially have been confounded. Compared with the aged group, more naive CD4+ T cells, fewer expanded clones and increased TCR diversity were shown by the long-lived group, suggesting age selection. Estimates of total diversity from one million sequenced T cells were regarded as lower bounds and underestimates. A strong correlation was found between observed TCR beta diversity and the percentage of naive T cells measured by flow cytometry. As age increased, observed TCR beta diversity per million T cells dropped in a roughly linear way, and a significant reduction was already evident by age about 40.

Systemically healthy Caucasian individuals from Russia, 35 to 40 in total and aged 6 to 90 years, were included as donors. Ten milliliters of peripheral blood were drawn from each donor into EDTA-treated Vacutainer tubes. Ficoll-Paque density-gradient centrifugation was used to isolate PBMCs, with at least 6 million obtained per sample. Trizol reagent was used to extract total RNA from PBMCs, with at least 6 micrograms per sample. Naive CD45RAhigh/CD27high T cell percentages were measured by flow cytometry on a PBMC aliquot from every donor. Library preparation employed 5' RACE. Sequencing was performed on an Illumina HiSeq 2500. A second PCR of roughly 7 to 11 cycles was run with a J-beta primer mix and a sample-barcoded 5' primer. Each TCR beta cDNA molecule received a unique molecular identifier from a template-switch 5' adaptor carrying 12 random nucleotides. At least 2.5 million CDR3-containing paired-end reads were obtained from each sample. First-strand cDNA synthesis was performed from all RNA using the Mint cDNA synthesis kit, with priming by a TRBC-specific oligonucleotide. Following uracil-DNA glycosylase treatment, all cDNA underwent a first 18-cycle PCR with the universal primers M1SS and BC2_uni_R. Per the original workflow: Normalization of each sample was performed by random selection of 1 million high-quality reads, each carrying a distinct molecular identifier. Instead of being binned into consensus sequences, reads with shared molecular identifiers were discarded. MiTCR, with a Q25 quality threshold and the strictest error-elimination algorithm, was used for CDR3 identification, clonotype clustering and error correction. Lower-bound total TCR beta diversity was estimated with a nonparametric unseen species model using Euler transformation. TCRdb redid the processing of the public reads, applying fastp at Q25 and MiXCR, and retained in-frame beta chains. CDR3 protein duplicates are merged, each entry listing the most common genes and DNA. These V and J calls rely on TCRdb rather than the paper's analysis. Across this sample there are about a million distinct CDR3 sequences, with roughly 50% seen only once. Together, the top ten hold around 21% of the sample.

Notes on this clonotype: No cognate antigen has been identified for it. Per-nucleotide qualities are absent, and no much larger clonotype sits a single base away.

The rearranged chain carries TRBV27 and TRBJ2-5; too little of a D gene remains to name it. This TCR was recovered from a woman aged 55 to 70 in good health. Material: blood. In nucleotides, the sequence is TGTGCCAGCAGTTTATCGATGGCCATCCTACAAGAGACCCAGTACTTC. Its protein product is CASSLSMAILQETQYF.